This TCR beta chain was identified in a study of CDR3 diversity in severe acne. The J segment lost 5 bases and the V segment lost 5 bases, leaving 6 bases of the junction unmatched. This CDR3 comprises 15 residues. Germline V gene lookup returns CDR1 SGHTA and CDR2 FQGNSA. TCRdb redid the calling of the PCR reads with MiXCR, one entry per CDR3 protein. This repertoire shows some 90,000 distinct CDR3 sequences, about 53% found once; its top ten account for approximately 10%. This clonotype was found many times. The chain couples TRBV7-2 to TRBJ1-1, with 12 bases that match TRBD1. The receptor comes from a male donor with severe acne vulgaris. Input material: blood. The chain's CDR3 is CASSLRDRGRTEAFF. The CDR3 DNA is TGTGCCAGCAGCCTCCGGGACAGGGGGCGTACTGAAGCTTTCTTT.